This T cell receptor beta chain was sequenced for a study of cytomegalovirus exposure and HLA in healthy donors. This cohort consisted of healthy bone marrow donors. Study outcomes and limitations: There were several of the most significant clusters that appeared linked to common viral pathogens in a later analysis. Researchers reported in a later analysis that a missense DCLRE1C variant was tied to TCR beta V- and J-gene trimming.

The PCR made use of 60 Vbeta and 13 Jbeta primers. Generated by immunoSEQ multiplex PCR, the TCRdb table keeps only in-frame clones and is missing some. The table has over 150,000 clones, approximately 81% seen once. On this clone: Antigen specificity is unknown.

The sequencing input was PBMCs. This TCR derives from a boy aged 2 to 9 in good health and CMV-seronegative.

CDR3 in DNA: TGTGCCAGCAGCCCTCGACAGGCCCAGAACACTGAAGCTTTCTTT. Its protein product is CASSPRQAQNTEAFF. This chain connects TRBV13 to TRBJ1-1, with a weak D call TRBD1 (6 bases). This CDR3 contains 15 residues. V lost 5 bases and J 1 base, leaving 14 bases between the germline ends. In germline, CDR1 is PRHDT, CDR2 FYEKMQ (reference sequence).